This TCR beta chain stems from a study of T-cell memory formation after mild COVID-19. Study as a whole: Largely, the TCR clusters proved donor specific.

Researchers used 5'RACE with constant-segment primers to make TCR alpha and TCR beta cDNA libraries that carry sample barcodes and UMIs. Each CDR3 protein gets one entry after TCRdb re-called the 5' RACE reads with MiXCR. Here the sample spans around 130,000 distinct CDR3 sequences, more than 13% being singletons. V was shortened by 6 bases and J by 8 bases, with 14 bases between the two germline ends. The germline CDR1 and CDR2 sequences are SQVTM and ANQGSEA. There are 12 residues in the CDR3. This chain uses TRBV29-1 with TRBJ2-1; D gene unclear. Sequencing input: PBMCs or a T cell subset sorted from them (not recorded which). The sequence was collected from an adult woman who had mild COVID-19 (a few samples of this study predate the infection). Cell type and time point are not known. The CDR3 DNA reads TGCAGCGTCGGTTTAGGTGGCGATGAGCAGTTCTTC. Protein sequence: CSVGLGGDEQFF.